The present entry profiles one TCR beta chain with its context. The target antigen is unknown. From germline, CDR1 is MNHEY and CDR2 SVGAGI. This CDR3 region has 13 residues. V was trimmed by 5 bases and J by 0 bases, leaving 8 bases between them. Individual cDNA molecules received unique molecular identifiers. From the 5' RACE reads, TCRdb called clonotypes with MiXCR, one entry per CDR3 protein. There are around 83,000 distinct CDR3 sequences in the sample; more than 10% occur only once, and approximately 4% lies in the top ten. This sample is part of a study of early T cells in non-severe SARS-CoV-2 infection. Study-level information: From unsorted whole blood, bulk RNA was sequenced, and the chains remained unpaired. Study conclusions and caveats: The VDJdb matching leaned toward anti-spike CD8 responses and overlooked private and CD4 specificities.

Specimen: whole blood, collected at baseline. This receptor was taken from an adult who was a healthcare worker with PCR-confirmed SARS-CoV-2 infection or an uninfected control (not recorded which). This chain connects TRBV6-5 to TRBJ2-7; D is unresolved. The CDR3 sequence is CASSRTASYEQYF. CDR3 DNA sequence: TGTGCCAGCAGTCGGACGGCCTCCTACGAGCAGTACTTC.